These T cell receptor beta chains were read from a single sample in a study of identical twins. TCRdb itself ran the 5' RACE reads through MiXCR, one entry per CDR3 protein. The table records under 800,000 distinct CDR3 sequences, 21% of them present only once. Separately, the same data were catalogued under a study of T cells expressing NK-cell markers.

The specimen was PBMCs. The receptor set was obtained from a woman under 30 in good health. Both conserved end residues are part of each CDR3. The D gene is left open where the match is weak. Some rows have no size entry. The others give once, few or many, or a class for an expanded clone.

>many|.|TRBV12-3/TRBV12-4|TRBJ2-1
TGTGCCAGCCACCGCCGCGACGGGGCCCATGAGCAGTTCTTC
CASHRRDGAHEQFF
>many|TRBD1|TRBV29-1|TRBJ2-5
TGCAGCGTTGAAGACAGGGGGGAGACCCAGTACTTC
CSVEDRGETQYF
>few|.|TRBV24-1|TRBJ2-5
TGTGCCACCAGTGACTGGACGGAAGAGACCCAGTACTTC
CATSDWTEETQYF
>.|.|TRBV4-3|TRBJ2-1
TGCGCCAGCAGCCAAGTCCCCCCCTACGGAAACAATGAGCAGTTCTTC
CASSQVPPYGNNEQFF
>few|.|TRBV5-5|TRBJ2-7
TGTGCCAGCAGCTTGGAGGTTTACCACTATTGGGGCGAGCAGTACTTC
CASSLEVYHYWGEQYF
>.|.|TRBV6-6|TRBJ2-7
TGTGCCAGCAGTTGGCCGGGGTCCAACGAGCAGTACTTC
CASSWPGSNEQYF
>few|TRBD2|TRBV2|TRBJ2-6
TGTGCCAGCTCCCCCCAGCGGGGACGCTCTGGGGCCAACGTCCTGACTTTC
CASSPQRGRSGANVLTF
>.|.|TRBV6-5|TRBJ2-7
TGTGCCAGCAGTAATCAGGGCAGGCAGTACTTC
CASSNQGRQYF
>few|TRBD2|TRBV10-1|TRBJ2-5
TGCGCCAGCAGCCCAGCGGGAGTCGAGACCCAGTACTTC
CASSPAGVETQYF
>few|.|TRBV12-3/TRBV12-4|TRBJ2-1
TGTGCCAGCAGTTTAGGTTGGGGACCGCGTTCAAATGAGCAGTTCTTC
CASSLGWGPRSNEQFF
>.|TRBD1|TRBV6-6|TRBJ1-2
TGTGCCAGCGGACAGGCCAACTATGGCTACACCTTC
CASGQANYGYTF
>many|.|TRBV20-1|TRBJ1-1
TGCAGTGCTCCAGAAATACAGGGCACTGAAGCTTTCTTT
CSAPEIQGTEAFF
>many|.|TRBV3-1|TRBJ1-1
TGTGCCAGCAGCCAAGACAGAACTGAAGCTTTCTTT
CASSQDRTEAFF
>.|TRBD2|TRBV24-1|TRBJ2-1
TGTGCCACCAGTGATTCCGGGACTAGCTTATATGAGCAGTTCTTC
CATSDSGTSLYEQFF
>.|TRBD1|TRBV2|TRBJ2-1
TGTGCCACCTCGAGAGGGGGCGCGGGCAATGAGCAGTTCTTC
CATSRGGAGNEQFF
>.|TRBD2|TRBV20-1|TRBJ2-3
TGCAGCTTAGGGCTAGCGGGAGGGGGAGATACGCAGTATTTT
CSLGLAGGGDTQYF
>.|.|TRBV20-1|TRBJ2-1
TGCAGTGCCAAAGAGTGGCCCGGGGAGTTCTTC
CSAKEWPGEFF
>.|.|TRBV6-5|TRBJ2-7
TGTGCCAGTCACAGGTTCTCCTACGAGCAGTACTTC
CASHRFSYEQYF
>.|.|TRBV6-1|TRBJ2-3
TGTGCCAGCAGTGTAGCGGCTAGCACAGATACGCAGTATTTT
CASSVAASTDTQYF
>.|.|TRBV11-3|TRBJ2-1
TGTGCCAGCAGCTTAGGATGGGAGTACAATGAGCAGTTCTTC
CASSLGWEYNEQFF
>.|TRBD2|TRBV12-3/TRBV12-4|TRBJ2-1
TGTGCCAGCAGAACAGCGGGAGCCTCCTACAATGAGCAGTTCTTC
CASRTAGASYNEQFF
>.|TRBD1|TRBV20-1|TRBJ2-2
TGCAGTGCTAGAGGCCGATCGCGACAGGGAAACACCGGGGAGCTGTTTTTT
CSARGRSRQGNTGELFF
>.|TRBD2|TRBV29-1|TRBJ2-3
TGCAGCGCTGGGGGGGGGGACAGCACAGATACGCAGTATTTT
CSAGGGDSTDTQYF
>.|TRBD2|TRBV10-3|TRBJ2-3
TGTGCCATCGGGGAGACTAGCAGAACGGCAGATACGCAGTATTTT
CAIGETSRTADTQYF
>.|.|TRBV12-3/TRBV12-4|TRBJ2-3
TGTGCCAGCAGACCATTAATGTTATATACGCGGTATTTT
CASRPLMLYTRYF
>few|.|TRBV20-1|TRBJ2-7
TGCAGTGCTAGAGTAAACTCGGTGCAGTACTTC
CSARVNSVQYF
>.|TRBD2|TRBV12-3/TRBV12-4|TRBJ2-2
TGTGCCAGTCATCGGGGGGGTACCGGGGAGCTGTTTTTT
CASHRGGTGELFF
>many|.|TRBV12-3/TRBV12-4|TRBJ1-5
TGTGCCAGCAGTTTCGGGGTTCAGCCCCAGCATTTT
CASSFGVQPQHF
>.|TRBD2|TRBV29-1|TRBJ2-5
TGCAGCTTAAAAGCGGGAGACGAGACCCAGTACTTC
CSLKAGDETQYF
>.|TRBD2|TRBV24-1|TRBJ2-1
TGTGCCACCAGCCCGCCGACTAGCGGGAACCCATTATACTACAATGAGCAGTTCTTC
CATSPPTSGNPLYYNEQFF
>many|TRBD2|TRBV5-1|TRBJ2-5
TGCGCCTCTAGGCGGGAGGAGACCCAGTACTTC
CASRREETQYF
>.|.|TRBV5-5|TRBJ1-6
TGTGCCAGCAGTGAGGCTTTTATGGAACCCCTCCACTTT
CASSEAFMEPLHF
>.|.|TRBV5-1|TRBJ1-1
TGCGCCAGCAGCGGGCCGGGGGTTACTGAAGCTTTCTTT
CASSGPGVTEAFF
>.|.|TRBV6-5|TRBJ2-1
TGTGCCAGCAGTTACTCGACAAGGGGATTGCGGAATGAGCAGTTCTTC
CASSYSTRGLRNEQFF
>.|TRBD1|TRBV9|TRBJ1-2
TGTGCCAGCAGCGCCGGACAGGGGGCGGGAGGCTACACCTTC
CASSAGQGAGGYTF
>few|.|TRBV25-1|TRBJ2-7
TGTGCCAGCAGTGATGTACCGGCCTACGAGCAGTACTTC
CASSDVPAYEQYF
>few|TRBD2|TRBV20-1|TRBJ2-5
TGCAGTGCTAGAGGACTAGCGGGGGGACACCAAGAGACCCAGTACTTC
CSARGLAGGHQETQYF
>.|TRBD1|TRBV6-5|TRBJ2-3
TGTGCCAGCAGTGCAGGGGGAGATACGCAGTATTTT
CASSAGGDTQYF
>many|TRBD1|TRBV18|TRBJ2-2
TGTGCCAGCTCACGACAGGGGGACTCCGGGGAGCTGTTTTTT
CASSRQGDSGELFF
>.|.|TRBV4-2|TRBJ2-7
TGTGCCAGCAGCCAAGATCGGCTATTCTCGAGAGAGCAGTACTTC
CASSQDRLFSREQYF
>few|.|TRBV30|TRBJ1-5
TGTGCCTGGAGTGGGGGGGGGCCGATTCTCCTTAGCAATCAGCCCCAGCATTTT
CAWSGGGPILLSNQPQHF
>.|TRBD2|TRBV5-5|TRBJ2-3
TGTGCCAGCAGCCCTAGGGTTAGCGGGAGGGACACAGATACGCAGTATTTT
CASSPRVSGRDTDTQYF
>.|.|TRBV2|TRBJ2-4
TGTGCCAGCAGTGATAAAAACATTCAGTACTTC
CASSDKNIQYF
>.|TRBD1|TRBV7-8|TRBJ2-3
TGTGCCAGCAGCTCTCCCCGGACAGGGGGCACAGATACGCAGTATTTT
CASSSPRTGGTDTQYF
>few|TRBD2|TRBV12-3/TRBV12-4|TRBJ2-1
TGTGCCAGCAGTTTACGCGGGGGGGCCCGCAATGAGCAGTTCTTC
CASSLRGGARNEQFF
>.|.|TRBV7-9|TRBJ1-1
TGTGCCAGCACCCCAACGGGCACTGATAGGAACACTGAAGCTTTCTTT
CASTPTGTDRNTEAFF
>few|.|TRBV20-1|TRBJ1-2
TGCAGTGCTAGACTAGGACGGCTTGGCGGTTATGGCTACACCTTC
CSARLGRLGGYGYTF
>many|TRBD1|TRBV12-3/TRBV12-4|TRBJ1-2
TGTGCCAGCAGTTTAGGGCAGGGGGCCTATGGCTACACCTTC
CASSLGQGAYGYTF
>.|.|TRBV10-2|TRBJ2-7
TGCGCCAGCAGTGATGGTCCTCGGGGCGAGCAGTACTTC
CASSDGPRGEQYF
>.|.|TRBV12-3/TRBV12-4|TRBJ1-3
TGTGCCAGCAGTTTTGGGGCGACCATATATTTT
CASSFGATIYF
>.|TRBD1|TRBV27|TRBJ1-4
TGTGCCAGCAGTCGTAATAAGGACAGGGTAGGCGAAAAACTGTTTTTT
CASSRNKDRVGEKLFF
>many|TRBD2|TRBV29-1|TRBJ2-7
TGCAGCGTTGGGCTAGCGGGGGGCTACGAGCAGTACTTC
CSVGLAGGYEQYF
>.|.|TRBV3-1|TRBJ2-7
TGTGCCAGCAGCGACAGGACGGCTACCTACGAGCAGTACTTC
CASSDRTATYEQYF
>few|.|TRBV10-3|TRBJ1-1
TGTGCCATCAGTGTCGGGAACACTGAAGCTTTCTTT
CAISVGNTEAFF
>.|TRBD2|TRBV10-3|TRBJ2-1
TGTGCCTCATCAGTGGTAGCGGGAAATAATGAGCAGTTCTTC
CASSVVAGNNEQFF